Below are 3 T cell receptor beta chains sequenced from a single sample in a study of naive and memory T cell subsets. Both TRBC1 and TRBC2 were covered by a beta constant-region primer of two equimolar oligonucleotides. Four rounds of PCR amplified the ligated cDNA using nested alpha and beta constant-region primers plus SP2. TCRdb re-called the UMI-ligation and nested PCR reads with MiXCR, one entry per CDR3 protein. The repertoire holds around 29,000 distinct CDR3 sequences, with about 18% as singletons. Sequenced sample: effector memory CD4+ T cells from blood. Subset specified: effector memory, CD45RA- CD27-. These receptors were taken from a human donor in good health.

This chain links TRBV20-1 with TRBJ1-5, with 9 nucleotides matching TRBD1. This CDR3 is built from 15 residues. CDR1 is DFQATT, CDR2 SNEGSKA, per germline (reference sequence). The ends lost 2 bases at V and 4 bases at J; junction bases unmatched: 6. The CDR3 is CSARKGTGWNQPQHF. The CDR3 coding sequence is TGCAGTGCTAGAAAGGGGACAGGGTGGAATCAGCCCCAGCATTTT.

This clonotype is categorized as medium-sized (0.01 to 0.1%). The chain joins TRBV3-1 to TRBJ2-1, with unresolved D. The V gene lost 0 bases and the J gene lost 7 bases, with 10 bases spanning the gap. Germline V gene data show CDR1 as LGHDT and CDR2 as YNNKEL (reference sequence). The length of the CDR3 is 14 residues. The CDR3 DNA is TGTGCCAGCAGCCAAGACCTGATACAGAATGAGCAGTTCTTC. Protein: CASSQDLIQNEQFF.

This clonotype has just one count. The CDR3 loop reads CSARVLTRKTRSNQPQHF. CDR3 bases: TGCAGTGCTAGAGTGTTAACGCGAAAGACCCGATCCAATCAGCCCCAGCATTTT. This chain uses TRBV20-1 with TRBJ1-5; D remains ambiguous. V was cut by 1 base and J by 3 bases, with 22 bases left in between. The CDR3 covers 18 residues. Germline CDR1 and CDR2: DFQATT and SNEGSKA (reference sequence).